The next 11 T cell receptor beta chains were all read from a single sample in a study of OX40 agonist ivuxolimab in advanced cancers. Repertoires were generated with immunoSEQ multiplex PCR, while TCRdb's copy carries only in-frame clones and drops some. The data show tens of thousands of clones, just over 90% seen once. The sequencing used CD4+ or CD8+ T cells sorted from blood, collected in a trial of the OX40 agonist ivuxolimab. Receptors were obtained from an adult with an advanced solid tumor such as melanoma, head and neck, liver or kidney cancer.

The genes are TRBV7-3 and TRBJ2-5; no clear D gene. Germline assignment: CDR1 SGHTA and CDR2 FQGTGA. V was clipped by 4 bases and J by 5 bases, with 11 bases between them. The CDR3 loop spans 13 amino acids. In DNA form, the CDR3 reads TGTGCCAGCAGCTGGTCAGTAGGGGAGACCCAGTACTTC. It yields the protein CASSWSVGETQYF.

The V and J genes are TRBV7-2 and TRBJ2-3; D is ambiguous. The CDR3 totals 13 residues. The germline V gene has CDR1 SGHTA and CDR2 FQGNSA. Trimming left V 5 bases short and J 8 bases short, with 14 bases between. CDR3 sequence: CASSAVFQATQYF. DNA for the CDR3: TGTGCCAGCAGCGCTGTGTTTCAGGCTACGCAGTATTTT. The whole variable domain, remainder taken from reference TRBV7-2 and TRBJ2-3, is GAGVSQSPSNKVTEKGKDVELRCDPISGHTALYWYRQSLGQGLEFLIYFQGNSAPDKSGLPSDRFSAERTGGSVSTLTIQRTQQEDSAVYLCASSAVFQATQYFGPGTRLTVL.

The rearrangement joins TRBV7-8 to TRBJ2-7; 9 nucleotides align to TRBD1. The CDR3 is 15 amino acids. Losses at the gene ends were 3 bases for V and 4 bases for J; bases not matched to a gene: 7. Germline V gene lookup returns CDR1 SGHVS and CDR2 FQNEAQ. The CDR3 nucleotides read TGTGCCAGCAGCTTTAGACGGGACAGGGATTACGAGCAGTACTTC. Protein product: CASSFRRDRDYEQYF.

J is TRBJ2-2 and V is TRBV18; 9 bases match TRBD2. The CDR3 sequence is 16 residues long. Per germline, CDR1 KGHSH and CDR2 LQKENI. V gave up 3 bases and J gave up 2 bases; unmatched junction bases: 4. The DNA of the CDR3 is TGTGCCAGCTCACCCCTAGCGGGGACCAACACCGGGGAGCTGTTTTTT. It codes for CASSPLAGTNTGELFF.

This clone has only a few counts. The chain couples TRBV28 to TRBJ1-1; D unresolved. Germline assignment: CDR1 MDHEN and CDR2 SYDVKM. V lost 5 bases, J lost 0 bases, and 10 bases lay in between. The CDR3 is 14 residues long. This CDR3 reads CASSAPSLNTEAFF. CDR3 DNA sequence: TGTGCCAGCAGTGCCCCCTCTCTGAACACTGAAGCTTTCTTT.

The V call is TRBV18, the J call TRBJ1-5, with D hard to call. This CDR3 is 15 amino acids long. The V gene lost 4 bases and the J gene lost 6 bases, with 16 bases spanning the gap. Per germline, CDR1 KGHSH and CDR2 LQKENI. CDR3 sequence: CASSLGRKPGQPQHF. CDR3 coding DNA: TGTGCCAGCTCACTCGGGAGGAAGCCGGGTCAGCCCCAGCATTTT.

The count of this clone is one. This chain joins TRBV6-5 and TRBJ2-5; 10 bases align to TRBD1. V was pared by 9 bases and J by 6 bases, with 13 bases of the junction left unmatched. Looked up from germline, CDR1 is MNHEY and CDR2 is SVGAGI. CDR3 length: 15 amino acids. The CDR3 nucleotides read TGTGCCAGAAAAATCCGGGACAGGGGTGTAAAGACCCAGTACTTC. Its protein is CARKIRDRGVKTQYF.

In this sample, this clone turned up once. V is TRBV6-7 and J is TRBJ1-2; TRBD1 might be the D (6 bases). TRBV6-7 is classed as an ORF, of uncertain function. V was cut by 9 bases and J by 4 bases, with 24 bases left in between. This CDR3 is 16 amino acids long. The CDR3 bases are TGTGCCAGTGGCTCGACAGGCCCCAGGCACGGCTATGGCTACACCTTC. It translates to CASGSTGPRHGYGYTF.

V gene TRBV15 combines with J gene TRBJ2-5; 7 nucleotides agree with TRBD1. V trimming: 3 bases; J trimming: 3 bases; junction bases outside the gene matches: 7. Germline V lookup: CDR1 LNHNV, CDR2 YYDKDF (reference sequence). This CDR3 comprises 15 residues. CDR3 bases: TGTGCCACCAGCAGGACAGGGTCCCTAAAAGAGACCCAGTACTTC. Residues: CATSRTGSLKETQYF.

This clone came up once. The chain has TRBV7-2 and TRBJ1-1; 10 positions agree with TRBD1. Germline V CDR1 and CDR2: SGHTA, FQGNSA. J lost 3 bases, V lost 5 bases, and 6 bases had no gene match. CDR3 size: 15 residues. This chain's CDR3 is CASSRQGAPDTEAFF. The CDR3 coding sequence is TGTGCCAGCAGCCGACAGGGGGCGCCTGACACTGAAGCTTTCTTT. The full variable domain, rest sourced from reference TRBV7-2 and TRBJ1-1, is GAGVSQSPSNKVTEKGKDVELRCDPISGHTALYWYRQSLGQGLEFLIYFQGNSAPDKSGLPSDRFSAERTGGSVSTLTIQRTQQEDSAVYLCASSRQGAPDTEAFFGQGTRLTVV.

The chain carries TRBV5-1 and TRBJ2-6; D ambiguous. The CDR3 spans 19 residues. CDR1 and CDR2 from the germline V gene are SGHRS and YFSETQ. Deletions cut 0 bases from V and 0 bases from J, with 16 bases between. The CDR3 DNA reads as TGCGCCAGCAGCTTGGTGGGCCTAGGTCGCAGCTCTGGGGCCAACGTCCTGACTTTC. Amino acids: CASSLVGLGRSSGANVLTF.